Listed below are T cell receptor beta chains from one sample, sequenced in a study of blood T cell repertoires in COVID-19. The assay was immunoSEQ multiplex PCR, and TCRdb's table has in-frame clones only and misses some. Of approximately 110,000 clones listed, about 87% are singletons. Sequenced input: peripheral blood. The receptors stem from a woman between 45 and 60 years old with acute or convalescent COVID-19. CDR3s include the opening cysteine and the closing phenylalanine or tryptophan. Fields, in order: V gene, clone size, J gene, D gene, CDR3 protein, CDR3 DNA. D genes are given only for firm matches. Rows give clone size only sometimes, using once, few, many, or a class for an expanded clone.

TRBV5-1	-	TRBJ2-7	TRBD2	CASSPVGGSYEQYF	TGCGCCAGCAGCCCAGTGGGGGGGTCCTACGAGCAGTACTTC
TRBV2	-	TRBJ2-3	TRBD2	CASKNPGLAGTDTQYF	TGTGCCAGCAAAAACCCGGGACTAGCTGGCACAGATACGCAGTATTTT
TRBV9	-	TRBJ2-3	-	CASSTAGLDTQYF	TGTGCCAGCAGCACCGCCGGGTTAGATACGCAGTATTTT
TRBV9	-	TRBJ2-2	-	CASSVRQYTGELFF	TGTGCCAGCAGCGTACGACAGTACACCGGGGAGCTGTTTTTT
TRBV7-9	once	TRBJ1-1	-	CASSPPPGVNTEAFF	TGTGCCAGCAGCCCGCCCCCAGGGGTGAACACTGAAGCTTTCTTT
TRBV2	-	TRBJ1-6	-	CASSPYSFSPLHF	TGTGCCAGCAGTCCTTACAGTTTTTCACCCCTCCACTTT
TRBV19	-	TRBJ1-1	TRBD1	CASQGVRTGVMNTEAFF	TGTGCCAGCCAGGGGGTAAGGACAGGGGTAATGAACACTGAAGCTTTCTTT
TRBV10-2	-	TRBJ1-2	TRBD1	CASRETGGINGYTF	TGCGCCAGCAGAGAGACAGGGGGAATCAATGGCTACACCTTC
TRBV28	few	TRBJ1-2	TRBD1	CASSFPGTAPRTFGGYTF	TGTGCCAGCAGTTTTCCCGGGACAGCGCCCAGGACGTTTGGTGGCTACACCTTC
TRBV6-5	-	TRBJ1-3	-	CASKGVPGNTIYF	TGTGCCAGCAAAGGGGTCCCTGGAAACACCATATATTTT
TRBV11-2	-	TRBJ2-4	-	CASSFIQGRNIQYF	TGTGCCAGCAGCTTCATCCAGGGTCGGAACATTCAGTACTTC
TRBV5-1	-	TRBJ2-3	-	CASSLGPTGSTDTQYF	TGCGCCAGCAGCTTAGGCCCGACAGGAAGCACAGATACGCAGTATTTT
TRBV11-2	once	TRBJ2-3	TRBD2	CASSLALLAGGPTDTQYF	TGTGCCAGCAGCTTAGCCCTACTAGCGGGGGGACCCACAGATACGCAGTATTTT
TRBV7-9	-	TRBJ1-2	TRBD1	CASSRGTGELRGGYTF	TGTGCCAGCAGCCGGGGGACAGGGGAACTAAGGGGTGGCTACACCTTC
TRBV11-2	-	TRBJ1-1	TRBD1	CASSSQGAQTEAFF	TGTGCCAGCAGCTCACAGGGGGCACAGACTGAAGCTTTCTTT
TRBV18	-	TRBJ1-1	TRBD1	CASSPLTGGATEAFF	TGTGCCAGCTCACCGCTGACAGGGGGCGCGACTGAAGCTTTCTTT
TRBV24-1	-	TRBJ1-2	TRBD1	CATSDLRTGYGYTF	TGTGCCACCAGTGACCTCCGGACAGGCTATGGCTACACCTTC
TRBV7-3	-	TRBJ1-2	TRBD1	CASSLLGQGRGDDGYTF	TGTGCCAGCAGCTTATTAGGACAGGGGAGAGGGGACGATGGCTACACCTTC
TRBV27	-	TRBJ1-2	-	CASRETGNGYTF	TGTGCCAGCAGGGAAACAGGGAATGGCTACACCTTC
TRBV24-1	-	TRBJ2-1	-	CATSPSGGQYNEQFF	TGTGCCACCAGCCCGTCAGGGGGGCAATACAATGAGCAGTTCTTC
TRBV5-8	-	TRBJ1-1	-	CASSLDGLLNTEAFF	TGTGCCAGCAGCTTGGACGGACTCTTGAACACTGAAGCTTTCTTT
TRBV6-5	-	TRBJ1-1	TRBD1	CASNLQGGGSGEAFF	TGTGCCAGCAATCTACAGGGGGGCGGGTCGGGTGAAGCTTTCTTT
TRBV12-3/TRBV12-4	-	TRBJ1-5	-	CASSFGDQPQHF	TGTGCCAGCAGTTTCGGGGATCAGCCCCAGCATTTT
TRBV3-1/TRBV3-2	-	TRBJ1-6	TRBD1	CASSPPDRGGSPLHF	TGTGCCAGCAGCCCCCCGGACAGGGGTGGTTCACCCCTCCACTTT
TRBV24-1	-	TRBJ1-5	-	CATSAPPGNQPQHF	TGTGCCACCAGTGCCCCGCCAGGTAATCAGCCCCAGCATTTT
TRBV18	-	TRBJ1-4	TRBD1	CASSLTGDATNEKLFF	TGTGCCAGCTCCTTGACAGGGGACGCAACTAATGAAAAACTGTTTTTT
TRBV12-5	-	TRBJ1-1	-	CASGLEGAGTEAFF	TGTGCTAGTGGTTTGGAAGGGGCTGGGACTGAAGCTTTCTTT
TRBV7-2	-	TRBJ2-1	TRBD2	CASSLALTSGGSSNEQFF	TGTGCCAGCAGCTTAGCTCTAACTAGCGGGGGGTCCTCCAATGAGCAGTTCTTC
TRBV5-1	-	TRBJ2-2	TRBD2	CASSSSGGDTGELFF	TGCGCCAGCAGCTCCAGCGGGGGGGACACCGGGGAGCTGTTTTTT
TRBV11-2	-	TRBJ2-1	TRBD1	CASSSSKRLSGGVISSYNEQFF	TGTGCCAGCAGTTCCTCCAAAAGACTATCAGGGGGCGTTATAAGCTCCTACAATGAGCAGTTCTTC
TRBV19	-	TRBJ1-5	-	CASSTLQVPQPQHF	TGTGCCAGTAGTACCCTCCAGGTGCCTCAGCCCCAGCATTTT
TRBV18	-	TRBJ1-4	-	CASSLTEATNEKLFF	TGTGCCAGCTCACTCACAGAAGCAACTAATGAAAAACTGTTTTTT
TRBV5-1	once	TRBJ2-1	TRBD2	CASSLASSGGYHEQFF	TGCGCCAGCAGCTTGGCAAGTAGCGGGGGTTACCATGAGCAGTTCTTC
TRBV27	-	TRBJ2-3	-	CASSLWRGSTDTQYF	TGTGCCAGCAGTTTATGGCGGGGAAGCACAGATACGCAGTATTTT
TRBV3-1/TRBV3-2	once	TRBJ1-3	-	CASSQPIQINTIYF	TGTGCCAGCAGCCAACCAATTCAGATAAACACCATATATTTT
TRBV5-1	-	TRBJ2-6	-	CASSLGTGVISSGANVLTF	TGCGCCAGCAGCTTGGGGACCGGGGTTATATCTTCTGGGGCCAACGTCCTGACTTTC
TRBV28	once	TRBJ1-5	-	CASSSGASQPQHF	TGTGCCAGCAGTTCAGGGGCTAGTCAGCCCCAGCATTTT
TRBV6-5	-	TRBJ1-2	-	CASSYSRVSGGGYTF	TGTGCCAGCAGTTACTCTAGGGTGAGCGGGGGCGGCTACACCTTC
TRBV18	once	TRBJ2-3	-	CASSPATGDTQYF	TGTGCCAGCTCACCCGCGACAGGAGATACGCAGTATTTT